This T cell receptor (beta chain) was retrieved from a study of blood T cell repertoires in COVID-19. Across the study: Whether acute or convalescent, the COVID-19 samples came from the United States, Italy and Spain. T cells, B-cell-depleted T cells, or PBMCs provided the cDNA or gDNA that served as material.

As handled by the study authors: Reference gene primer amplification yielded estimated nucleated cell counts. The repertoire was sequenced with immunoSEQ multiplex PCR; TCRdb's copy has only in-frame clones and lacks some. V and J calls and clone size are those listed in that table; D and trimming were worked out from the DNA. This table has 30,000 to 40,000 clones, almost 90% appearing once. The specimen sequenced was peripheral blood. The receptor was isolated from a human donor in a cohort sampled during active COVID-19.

Here the CDR3 reads CASSLGDFGETQYF. The CDR3 DNA reads TGTGCCAGCAGCTTAGGCGACTTCGGCGAGACCCAGTACTTC. The genes are TRBV11-2 and TRBJ2-5; D is unresolved. The V gene's germline CDR1 is SGHAT and CDR2 FQNNGV. The CDR3 loop spans 14 amino acids. Trimming removed 1 base at V and 5 bases at J, with 11 bases between.